This TCR beta chain was profiled in a study of T cells of healthy individuals. Using its own MiXCR run on the 5' RACE reads, TCRdb lists one record per CDR3 protein. The sample lists 35,000 to 45,000 distinct CDR3 sequences, more than 4.5% occurring once. This clonotype has ten or more counts. J was trimmed by 6 bases and V by 8 bases; bases with no gene match: 8. Per the germline V gene, CDR1 is MDHEN and CDR2 is SYDVKM. The CDR3 extends over 13 amino acids. The rearrangement uses TRBV28 and TRBJ2-7; 9 positions agree with TRBD1. The receptor was isolated from a human donor in good health. The CDR3: CASLTGGLLEQYF. The CDR3 nucleotides read TGTGCCAGCTTGACAGGGGGTTTGCTCGAGCAGTACTTC.